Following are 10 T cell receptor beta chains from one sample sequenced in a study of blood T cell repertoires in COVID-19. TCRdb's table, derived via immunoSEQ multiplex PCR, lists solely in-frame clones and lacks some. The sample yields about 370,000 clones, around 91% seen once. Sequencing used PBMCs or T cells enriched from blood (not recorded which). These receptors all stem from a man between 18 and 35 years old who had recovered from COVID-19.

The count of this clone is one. CDR3 coding DNA: TGTGCCAGCAGCCCCCCGGGACAGGGGACATCACCCCTCCACTTT. It specifies CASSPPGQGTSPLHF. The chain couples TRBV6-5 to TRBJ1-6, with TRBD1 identical over 10 bases. The germline CDR1 and CDR2 sequences are MNHEY and SVGAGI. The CDR3 sequence is 15 residues long. After removal of 6 bases from V and 10 bases from J, the junction contained 9 bases not matched to a gene.

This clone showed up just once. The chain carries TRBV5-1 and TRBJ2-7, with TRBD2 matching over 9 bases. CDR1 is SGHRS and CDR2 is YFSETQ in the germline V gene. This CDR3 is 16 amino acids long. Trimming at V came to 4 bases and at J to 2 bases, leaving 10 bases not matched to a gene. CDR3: CASSPRGTSFTYEQYF. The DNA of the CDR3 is TGCGCCAGCAGCCCACGAGGGACTAGCTTTACCTACGAGCAGTACTTC.

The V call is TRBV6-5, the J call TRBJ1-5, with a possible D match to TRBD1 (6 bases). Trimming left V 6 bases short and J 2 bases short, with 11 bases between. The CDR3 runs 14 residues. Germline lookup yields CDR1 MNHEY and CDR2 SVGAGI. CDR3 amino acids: CASSRGGGNQPQHF. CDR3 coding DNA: TGTGCCAGCAGCCGAGGGGGGGGCAATCAGCCCCAGCATTTT.

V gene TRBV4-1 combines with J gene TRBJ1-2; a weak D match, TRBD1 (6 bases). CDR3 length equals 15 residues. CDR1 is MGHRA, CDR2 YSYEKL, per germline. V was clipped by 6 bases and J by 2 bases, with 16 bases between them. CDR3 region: CASSLQTTGNYGYTF. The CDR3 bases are TGCGCCAGCAGTCTGCAGACGACAGGCAACTATGGCTACACCTTC.

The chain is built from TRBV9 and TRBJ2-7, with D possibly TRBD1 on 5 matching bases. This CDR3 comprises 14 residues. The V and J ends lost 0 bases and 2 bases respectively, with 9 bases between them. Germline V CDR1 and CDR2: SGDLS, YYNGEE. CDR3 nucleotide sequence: TGTGCCAGCAGCGTAGACGCAGGGACCTACGAGCAGTACTTC. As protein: CASSVDAGTYEQYF.

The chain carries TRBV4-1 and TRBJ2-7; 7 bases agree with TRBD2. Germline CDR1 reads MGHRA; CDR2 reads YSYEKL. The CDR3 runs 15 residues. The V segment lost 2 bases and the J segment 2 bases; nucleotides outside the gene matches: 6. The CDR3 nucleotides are TGCGCCAGCAGCCAACTGGCGGGAGTGCCCTACGAGCAGTACTTC. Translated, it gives CASSQLAGVPYEQYF.

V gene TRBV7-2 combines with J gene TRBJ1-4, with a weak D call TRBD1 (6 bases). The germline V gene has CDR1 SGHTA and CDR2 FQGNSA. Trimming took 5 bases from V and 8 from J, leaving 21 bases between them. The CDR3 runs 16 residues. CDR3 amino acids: CASSPEGRKRGEKLFF. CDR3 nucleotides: TGTGCCAGCAGCCCAGAGGGGCGAAAGAGGGGGGAAAAACTGTTTTTT.

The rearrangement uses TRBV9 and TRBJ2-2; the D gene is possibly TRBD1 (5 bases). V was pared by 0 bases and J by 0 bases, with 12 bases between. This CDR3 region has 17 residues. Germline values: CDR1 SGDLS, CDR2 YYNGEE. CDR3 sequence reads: CASSVAVGLPNTGELFF. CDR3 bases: TGTGCCAGCAGCGTAGCTGTGGGGCTACCGAACACCGGGGAGCTGTTTTTT.

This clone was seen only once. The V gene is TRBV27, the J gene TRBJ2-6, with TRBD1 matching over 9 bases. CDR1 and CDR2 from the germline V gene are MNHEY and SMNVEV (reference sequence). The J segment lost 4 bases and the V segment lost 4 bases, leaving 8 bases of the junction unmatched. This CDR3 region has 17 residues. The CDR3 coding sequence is TGTGCCAGCAGTTCCCTCGACAGGGGGGCAGGGGCCAACGTCCTGACTTTC. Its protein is CASSSLDRGAGANVLTF.

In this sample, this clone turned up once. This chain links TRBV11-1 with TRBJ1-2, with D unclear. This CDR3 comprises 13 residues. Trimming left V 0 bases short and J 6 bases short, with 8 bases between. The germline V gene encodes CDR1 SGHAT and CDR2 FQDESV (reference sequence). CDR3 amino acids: CASSLAGSNGYTF. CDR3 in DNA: TGTGCCAGCAGCTTAGCTGGGAGTAATGGCTACACCTTC.